Shown below are 22 T cell receptor beta chains from a single sample sequenced in a study of blood T cells in healthy people across ages. With a J-beta primer mix and a sample-barcoded 5' primer, a second PCR ran about 7 to 12 cycles. A single record per CDR3 protein comes from TCRdb applying MiXCR to the 5' RACE reads. Of fewer than 2 million distinct CDR3 sequences detected, about two fifths appear once; the ten largest clones hold 23%. The specimen sequenced was blood. The receptor source for this set is a human donor in good health.

This clonotype was recorded a few times. The rearrangement links TRBV10-3 to TRBJ2-5; D remains ambiguous. Per germline, CDR1 ENHRY and CDR2 SYGVKD. Between the trimmed V and J ends, which lost 3 bases and 1 base, there was a span of 12 bases. CDR3 length equals 15 residues. CDR3 residues: CAISDTRGPQETQYF. CDR3 sequence (DNA): TGTGCCATCAGTGATACTCGCGGCCCCCAAGAGACCCAGTACTTC.

The chain couples TRBV27 to TRBJ2-5, with 8 bases matching TRBD2. The J call may be wrong; the DNA end is better matched by TRBJ2-7. CDR3 size: 14 residues. CDR1 is MNHEY and CDR2 is SMNVEV in the germline V gene (reference sequence). The CDR3 loop reads CASSFSGGDNEQYF. The CDR3, as DNA: TGTGCCAGCAGTTTTTCGGGGGGGGACAACGAGCAGTACTTC.

The V gene is TRBV10-3, the J gene TRBJ2-3; no firm D call. CDR1 and CDR2 from the germline V gene are ENHRY and SYGVKD. Trimming cost V 6 bases and J 3 bases, with 13 bases left between them. This CDR3 has 14 amino acids. The CDR3 nucleotides read TGTGCCATCAGGTCTGGGGTGACAACAGATACGCAGTATTTT. Its protein is CAIRSGVTTDTQYF.

This clonotype was counted only a few times. The V call is TRBV7-9, the J call TRBJ2-5; the D call may be TRBD1 or TRBD2 (6 bases each). CDR1 and CDR2 (germline): SEHNR, FQNEAQ (reference sequence). This CDR3 is built from 13 residues. Trimming stripped 4 bases from V and 5 bases from J, with 11 bases between. CDR3 nucleotides: TGTGCCAGCAGCTCGGGGGCTGGTGAGACCCAGTACTTC. It specifies CASSSGAGETQYF.

V gene TRBV4-3 combines with J gene TRBJ1-2, with no clear D. Trimming took off 2 bases at V and 0 bases at J, with 7 bases between the two ends. The CDR3 totals 14 residues. Germline CDR1 and CDR2: LGHNA and YSLEER. The CDR3 bases are TGCGCCAGCAGCCAATCAATGTCTAACTATGGCTACACCTTC. Its translation is CASSQSMSNYGYTF.

This clonotype was detected many times. The chain has TRBV6-5 and TRBJ2-7; D may be TRBD1 (5 bases). The germline gives CDR1 MNHEY, CDR2 SVGAGI. CDR3 length equals 13 residues. Trimming stripped 0 bases from V and 4 bases from J, with 7 bases between. In nucleotides, the CDR3 is TGTGCCAGCAGTTACTCGGACATTTACGAGCAGTACTTC. Translated, it gives CASSYSDIYEQYF.

With respect to this clonotype: One end of the junction fails to match germline, which may point to a read error. This chain joins TRBV10-2 and TRBJ1-2, with TRBD1 matching over 8 bases. The CDR3 consists of 16 residues. Germline V gene sequence: CDR1 WSHSY, CDR2 SAAADI. CDR3 in amino acids: CASSEDLGQGNHGYTF. CDR3 in DNA: TGCGCCAGCAGTGAGGATCTAGGACAGGGTAACCATGGCTACACCTTC.

This clonotype was recorded a few times. This rearrangement joins TRBV20-1 to TRBJ1-5; D may be TRBD1 (6 bases). The V and J ends lost 6 bases and 4 bases respectively, with 16 bases between them. The CDR3 has 14 residues. Germline V lookup: CDR1 DFQATT, CDR2 SNEGSKA (reference sequence). CDR3 DNA: TGCAGTGCACACCAGGGGCGGGGTAATCAGCCCCAGCATTTT. Amino acid sequence: CSAHQGRGNQPQHF.

The genes are TRBV15 and TRBJ2-7, with 9 bases that match TRBD1. Unmatched junction bases numbered 8, after V lost 1 base and J lost 4 bases. The germline V gene has CDR1 LNHNV and CDR2 YYDKDF (reference sequence). The CDR3 extends over 16 amino acids. The CDR3 DNA is TGTGCCACCAGCAGAGGCCTACAGGGGGCTTTTTACGAGCAGTACTTC. It translates to CATSRGLQGAFYEQYF.

The chain couples TRBV6-2 or TRBV6-3 to TRBJ2-5, with 10 bases that match TRBD1. The V segment lost 7 bases and the J segment 1 base; nucleotides outside the gene matches: 6. The CDR3 runs 15 residues. Germline loops: CDR1 MNHEY, CDR2 SVGEGT. The CDR3 DNA reads TGTGCCAGCACCCAGGACAGGGGGACCCAAGAGACCCAGTACTTC. It yields the protein CASTQDRGTQETQYF.

This clonotype showed up just a few times. V and J are TRBV6-5 and TRBJ1-2; D call uncertain. The germline V gene encodes CDR1 MNHEY and CDR2 SVGAGI. Trimming took 0 bases from V and 6 from J, leaving 11 bases between them. The CDR3 has 14 amino acids. The CDR3, as DNA: TGTGCCAGCAGTTACTCAAGGTGGGGAGATGGCTACACCTTC. Its protein product is CASSYSRWGDGYTF.

This clonotype was recorded a few times. One end of the junction fails to match germline, which may point to a read error. The CDR3, as DNA: TGTGCCAACAGTGCCCAGAGCTCTGGGGCCAACGTCCTGACTTTC. Translated: CANSAQSSGANVLTF. This chain joins TRBV6-4 and TRBJ2-6; D gene unclear. CDR1 MRHNA and CDR2 SNTAGT come from the germline V gene. The CDR3 consists of 15 residues.

Only a few counts were recorded for this clonotype. The gene calls are TRBV5-6 and TRBJ2-7, with D perhaps TRBD1 (5 bases). Between the trimmed V and J ends, which lost 3 bases and 0 bases, there was a span of 10 bases. The CDR3 extends over 14 amino acids. The V gene's germline CDR1 is SGHDT and CDR2 YYEEEE. CDR3 sequence: CASSSDKSSYEQYF. The DNA of the CDR3 is TGTGCCAGCAGCTCGGACAAGTCCTCCTACGAGCAGTACTTC.

In DNA form, the CDR3 reads TGTGCCAGCAGCGTAGCTACCGTGGGCAGCTTGCAGGATACGCAGTATTTT. Protein sequence: CASSVATVGSLQDTQYF. This chain uses TRBV9 with TRBJ2-3, with D uncertain. Trimming shortened V by 0 bases and J by 6 bases, and 20 bases separated the two germline ends. The CDR3 consists of 17 residues. Germline-derived CDR1 and CDR2 are SGDLS and YYNGEE.

This clonotype was picked up one time. CDR3 coding DNA: TGCGCCAGCAGCCAACGTGGGGGTAATTATGAAAAACTGTTTTTT. Translation gives CASSQRGGNYEKLFF. J is TRBJ1-4 and V is TRBV4-3; a possible D gene is TRBD1 (5 bases). CDR1 is LGHNA, CDR2 YSLEER, per germline. V lost 2 bases and J 6 bases, leaving 13 bases between the germline ends. The CDR3 totals 15 residues.

In its sample, this clonotype was seen once. The chain is built from TRBV29-1 and TRBJ2-7; 8 nucleotides line up with TRBD1. The CDR3 consists of 13 residues. The junction had 12 bases not matched to a gene; V was cut back by 7 bases and J by 7 bases. In germline, CDR1 is SQVTM, CDR2 ANQGSEA. CDR3 DNA: TGCAGCGGATACAGGGGGTCGTGGAATGAGCAGTACTTC. Translated: CSGYRGSWNEQYF.

This CDR3 reads CSARDPGTPSYEQYF. CDR3 nucleotide sequence: TGCAGTGCTAGAGATCCCGGGACACCATCCTACGAGCAGTACTTC. This chain links TRBV20-1 with TRBJ2-7; possible D gene TRBD1, 6 bases. Per the germline V gene, CDR1 is DFQATT and CDR2 is SNEGSKA (reference sequence). Trimming cost V 0 bases and J 1 base, with 13 bases left between them. The CDR3 sequence is 15 residues long.

V gene TRBV2 combines with J gene TRBJ1-2; no firm D call. This CDR3 is 12 amino acids long. The V end lost 8 bases, the J end lost 8 bases, and 15 bases lay between the germline ends. Germline-derived CDR1 and CDR2 are SNHLY and FYNNEI. CDR3: CASGLLARGYTF. The CDR3 DNA reads as TGTGCCAGCGGGCTGTTGGCTCGGGGCTACACCTTC.

This clonotype was seen just once. The rearrangement uses TRBV7-9 and TRBJ1-5; D is ambiguous. The V end lost 2 bases, the J end lost 3 bases, and 8 bases lay between the germline ends. Germline CDR1 SEHNR, CDR2 FQNEAQ (reference sequence). The CDR3 is 14 residues long. This CDR3 is CASSLYTDNQPQHF. CDR3 nucleotide sequence: TGTGCCAGCAGCTTATACACCGACAATCAGCCCCAGCATTTT.

For the CDR3, the DNA is TGCAGTGCTTTCGACGCTGAAGGGGCGCAGAACACTGAAGCTTTCTTT. Its translation: CSAFDAEGAQNTEAFF. The V call is TRBV20-1, the J call TRBJ1-1, with D possibly being TRBD1 (5 bases). V dropped 5 bases and J dropped 1 base, with 20 bases sitting between them. Germline-derived CDR1 and CDR2 are DFQATT and SNEGSKA (reference sequence). The CDR3 covers 16 residues.

This clonotype was observed a few times. This chain links TRBV11-2 with TRBJ2-1; TRBD1 aligns across 9 bases. Per the germline V gene, CDR1 is SGHAT and CDR2 is FQNNGV. CDR3 length equals 16 residues. The V and J ends lost 1 base and 3 bases, in that order; junction bases with no gene match: 4. CDR3 nucleotides: TGTGCCAGCAGCTTAGGGGGACAGGGATTCTACAATGAGCAGTTCTTC. Its protein product is CASSLGGQGFYNEQFF.

This clonotype was seen a few times. J is TRBJ1-5 and V is TRBV12-3 or TRBV12-4; no clear D. This CDR3 has 13 amino acids. V was pared by 5 bases and J by 3 bases, with 8 bases between. CDR3 sequence reads: CASSTRDNQPQHF. CDR3 DNA: TGTGCCAGCAGTACAAGGGACAATCAGCCCCAGCATTTT.